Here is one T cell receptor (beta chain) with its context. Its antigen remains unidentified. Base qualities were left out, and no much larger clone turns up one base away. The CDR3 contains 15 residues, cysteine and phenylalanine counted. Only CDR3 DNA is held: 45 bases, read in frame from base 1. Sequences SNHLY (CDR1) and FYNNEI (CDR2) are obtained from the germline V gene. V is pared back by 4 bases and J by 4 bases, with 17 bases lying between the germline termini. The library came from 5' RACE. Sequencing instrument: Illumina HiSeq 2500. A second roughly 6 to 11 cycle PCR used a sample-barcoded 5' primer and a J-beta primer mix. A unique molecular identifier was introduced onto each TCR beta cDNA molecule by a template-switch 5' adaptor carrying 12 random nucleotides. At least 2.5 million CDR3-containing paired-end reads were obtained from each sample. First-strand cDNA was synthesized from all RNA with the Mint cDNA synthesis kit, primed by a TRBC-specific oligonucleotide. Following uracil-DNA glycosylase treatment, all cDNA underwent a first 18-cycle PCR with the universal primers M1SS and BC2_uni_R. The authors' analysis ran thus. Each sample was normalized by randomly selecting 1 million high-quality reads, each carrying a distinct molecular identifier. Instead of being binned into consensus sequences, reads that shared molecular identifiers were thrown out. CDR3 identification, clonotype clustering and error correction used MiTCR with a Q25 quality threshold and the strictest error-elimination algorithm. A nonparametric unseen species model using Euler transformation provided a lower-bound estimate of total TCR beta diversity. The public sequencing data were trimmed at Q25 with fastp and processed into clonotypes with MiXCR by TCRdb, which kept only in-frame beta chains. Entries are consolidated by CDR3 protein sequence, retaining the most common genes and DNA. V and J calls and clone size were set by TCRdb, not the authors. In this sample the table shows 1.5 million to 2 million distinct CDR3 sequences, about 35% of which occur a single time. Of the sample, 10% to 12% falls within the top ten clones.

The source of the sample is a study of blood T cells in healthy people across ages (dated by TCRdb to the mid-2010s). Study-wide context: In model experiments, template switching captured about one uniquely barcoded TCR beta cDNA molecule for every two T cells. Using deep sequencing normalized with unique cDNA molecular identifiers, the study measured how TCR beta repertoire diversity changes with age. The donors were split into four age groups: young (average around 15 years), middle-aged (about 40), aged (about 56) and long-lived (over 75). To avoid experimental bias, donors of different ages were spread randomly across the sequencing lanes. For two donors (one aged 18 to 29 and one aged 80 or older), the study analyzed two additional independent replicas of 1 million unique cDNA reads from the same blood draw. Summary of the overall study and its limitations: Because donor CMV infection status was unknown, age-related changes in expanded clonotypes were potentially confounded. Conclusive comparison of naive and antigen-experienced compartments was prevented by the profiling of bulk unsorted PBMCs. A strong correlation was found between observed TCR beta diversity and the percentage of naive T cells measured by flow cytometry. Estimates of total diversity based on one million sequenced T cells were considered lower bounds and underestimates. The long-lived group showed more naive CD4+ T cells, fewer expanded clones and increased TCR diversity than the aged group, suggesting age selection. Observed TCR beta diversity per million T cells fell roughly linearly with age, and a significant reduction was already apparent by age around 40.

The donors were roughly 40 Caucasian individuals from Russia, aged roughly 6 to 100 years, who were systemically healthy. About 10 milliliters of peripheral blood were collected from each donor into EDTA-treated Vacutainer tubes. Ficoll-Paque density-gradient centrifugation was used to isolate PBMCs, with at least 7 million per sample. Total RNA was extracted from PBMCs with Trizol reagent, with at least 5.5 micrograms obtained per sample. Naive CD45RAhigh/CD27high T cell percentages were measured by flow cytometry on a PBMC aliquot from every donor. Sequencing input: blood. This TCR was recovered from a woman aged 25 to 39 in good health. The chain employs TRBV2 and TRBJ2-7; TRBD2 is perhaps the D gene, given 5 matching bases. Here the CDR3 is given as CASSADRLKIYEQYF. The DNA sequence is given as TGTGCCAGCAGTGCGGACCGACTAAAGATATACGAGCAGTACTTC.